This TCR beta chain was identified during a study of cytomegalovirus exposure and HLA in healthy donors. The wider study: Of the donors genotyped, several hundred in all, 81% fell in the Caucasian-associated ancestry cluster. Points from the study as a whole: A missense variant in DCLRE1C was later tied to TCR beta V- and J-gene trimming. A later analysis found most CMV-associated TCR beta chains apparently HLA-restricted. DRB1 had the most TCR associations and HLA-C the fewest, a later analysis found, with rates varying by HLA locus.

Primers: 60 Vbeta forward and 13 Jbeta reverse. Only in-frame clones appear in the TCRdb table, and some are missing; sequencing was by immunoSEQ multiplex PCR. Here the sample spans 65,000 to 70,000 clones, just over 65% being singletons. With regard to this clone: Its cognate antigen is unknown.

Germline V gene sequence: CDR1 GTSNPN, CDR2 SVGIG (reference sequence). Trimming took 0 bases from V and 5 from J; bases not matched to a gene: 11. The CDR3 length is 16 residues. The J gene is TRBJ2-7, the V gene TRBV30; TRBD1 aligns across 9 bases. Sequencing input: PBMCs. This TCR was sampled from a young woman in good health and CMV-seronegative. The CDR3 sequence is CAWSVFHGTGLDEQYF. DNA of the CDR3: TGTGCCTGGAGTGTATTTCACGGGACAGGGCTGGACGAGCAGTACTTC.